This T cell receptor beta chain was captured by sequencing in a study of cytomegalovirus exposure and HLA in healthy donors (dated by TCRdb to about 2017). Notes on the research overall: In an earlier analysis of roughly 590 of the donors, about 270 Gb of sequence data and some 120 million unique TCR beta sequences from approximately 180 million T cells were reported. An early release that covered about 600 HLA-typed donors contained about 300 gigabases of sequencing data and some 87 million unique TCR sequences. Among the roughly 400 genotyped donors, more than 70% belonged to the genetic ancestry cluster associated with self-reported Caucasian donors. The study aimed to test whether cataloging public T cell receptors could reveal signatures of past pathogen exposure. The study profiled the T cell repertoires of about 720 subjects by immunosequencing and related them to cytomegalovirus serostatus. Along with the roughly 700-subject first cohort, a separate validation cohort of around 110 different subjects was used. The study combined high-throughput TCR immunosequencing, statistical association of individual TCRs with disease status, and machine learning to predict cytomegalovirus infection status. In a later analysis, previously published TCR beta repertoires from 666 donors were re-analyzed and high-resolution HLA genotyping was added so that TCR occurrence patterns could be studied. The later analysis used no new phenotypic data to find candidate immune exposures, relying instead on TCR beta sequences and their occurrence across donors. To decide whether each TCR beta V gene segment behaved as functional or pseudogenic, an earlier analysis of 587 of the donors relied on high-throughput TCR beta sequencing. Donor age, sex, ethnicity and CMV serostatus were compiled alongside the repertoire data. A later genetic analysis took genome-wide SNP genotypes for about 60% of the roughly 670 donors and used that subset as a discovery cohort. Every discovery cohort repertoire had been produced on one sequencing platform. Both class I and class II loci were covered by HLA typing, at four-digit resolution. Typing coverage varied by locus: about 620-630 donors for A, B, C, DRB1 and DQB1; roughly 500 for DQA1; more than 600 for DPA1; around 490 for DPB1. Several DR-DQ haplotypes were handled as single units for association and clustering, since linkage in the cohort was strong. On average, approximately 250,000 unique TCR beta nucleotide sequences were sequenced per donor among fewer than 500 genotyped donors of the cohort, with approximately 18% of those sequences being non-productive.

The library relied on the immunoSEQ multiplex PCR assay. The multiplex PCR relied on a mix of 60 forward primers for TCR Vbeta segments and 13 reverse primers for TCR Jbeta segments. The CDR3 region of rearranged TCR beta genes was amplified from genomic DNA by a multiplex PCR assay. The Illumina HiSeq System was used to sequence the amplified TCR beta libraries as 87-base-pair reads. Regarding the original processing steps: In a later analysis, tens of millions of unique TCR beta chains were counted across the roughly 670 repertoires, and around 10 million of these chains were shared by at least two donors. A nearest-neighbor algorithm error-corrected the raw reads and collapsed the reads into unique sequences, merging closely related sequences to remove PCR and sequencing errors. V, D and J gene segments were assigned by aligning CDR3 sequences to IMGT reference sequences. For a sequence to be retained, a match of at least six nucleotides to both a V gene segment and a J gene segment was required. A rearrangement counted as productive if the CDR3 had no stop codons and remained in frame with V and J, and every other rearrangement counted as non-productive. CDR3 was defined by IMGT convention, running from the second conserved V-encoded cysteine to the conserved J-encoded phenylalanine. The earlier analysis of roughly 590 of the donors excluded any sequence lacking an unambiguous match to a single V gene segment. In an earlier analysis of several hundred of the donors, V segments were called functional above 56.7% productive rearrangements and were called segregating when the between-donor standard deviation exceeded 5%. To diagnose cytomegalovirus status from the catalog of TCR beta chain sequences, a statistical classification framework was built. In a later analysis, V and J genes were assigned by comparing TCR nucleotide sequences against IMGT/GENE-DB human TR gene sequences. In a later analysis, CDR3 sequences and most-parsimonious VDJ recombination scenarios were assigned using the TCRdist pipeline. A later analysis defined each TCR beta chain by its CDR3 amino acid sequence plus V-gene family, and excluded reads lacking a unique V-gene family. In a later analysis, 550 to 650 highly shared, low-generation-probability nucleotide sequences were removed to address suspected cross-contamination and a sequencing artifact. In a later analysis, a clonal expansion index for each public chain was calculated from normalized within-repertoire ranks of inferred template counts. A later analysis computed generation probabilities with a VDJ recombination model fitted to out-of-frame rearrangements, and checked the results against IGoR. In a later analysis, TCR-TCR, TCR-HLA and TCR-CMV co-occurrence was scored with hypergeometric tests, and a repertoire-size bias correction was applied to TCR pairs. False discovery rates were estimated in a later analysis by permuting HLA or CMV assignments 20 times. In a later analysis, co-occurring TCRs were grouped with DBSCAN, and TCRdist sequence similarity was added when clustering was performed within HLA-allele-positive subsets. For co-occurrence clustering, repertoires with fewer than 30,000 or more than 120,000 public chains were excluded, along with roughly 5 repertoires with anomalous nucleotide sharing. TCRdb re-hosts the immuneACCESS table, in-frame sequences only. Its copies lack some clones; in the studies checked, an unresolved V gene accounts for under half of them, and the cause for the rest is not known. That table gives V, J and clone size, and the DNA gave D and trimming. A total of roughly 170,000 clones appear in this sample, 80% of them only once. The ten largest clones add up to 0.6% to 0.7% of the sample.

Findings and caveats that apply to the study as a whole: Linkage disequilibrium might explain the correlated functional status among segregating V segments, but an unknown experimental factor could not be excluded. A total of fewer than 200 TCR beta chains were listed by the study as associated with cytomegalovirus. This cohort had only TCR beta chains sequenced, and the lack of alpha or paired-chain data limited which features could be detected. Immune exposure information for the cohort was limited to CMV serostatus. In a later genetic analysis, fewer N-insertions in productive TCRs were reported among donors in an Asian-associated ancestry cluster than the roughly 700-donor mean. Cytomegalovirus status was reported to be diagnosed by the classifier with high specificity and sensitivity in both the original and validation cohorts. In a later analysis, HLA-associated TCR beta chains showed more clonal expansion and lower generation probabilities than non-associated chains that were equally common. A later genetic analysis associated a missense DCLRE1C variant with V-gene and J-gene trimming of TCR beta chains, and an independent cohort replicated the association. A further reported finding was that TCR beta sequences accurately predicted the HLA-A and HLA-B alleles for most subjects in the first cohort. Several of the top co-occurrence clusters appeared to be linked to parvovirus B19, influenza, CMV and Epstein-Barr virus, according to a later analysis. In a later analysis, TCR association rates were found to vary across HLA loci, with the most associated TCRs seen for DRB1 alleles and the fewest for HLA-C alleles. In an earlier analysis of fewer than 700 of the donors, most TCR beta V segments appeared in productive rearrangements about 87% or about 30% of the time, broadly matching IMGT annotations. A later analysis found that most CMV-associated TCR beta chains appeared HLA-restricted, with HLA associations seemingly driven largely by CMV exposure. Most TCR sequences were seen in very few donors, while some public TCRs were found in many individuals. Because some donors lacked HLA typing at each locus, the association tests relied only on the typed subset. Assigning TCR associations to individual alleles was difficult when HLA alleles, especially DR and DQ, strongly co-occurred. Presence/absence analyses assumed roughly uniform sequencing depth across donors, an assumption that may not hold. In vitro tests confirmed that a few of the cytomegalovirus-associated TCR beta chains recognize cytomegalovirus antigens. A later analysis associated 17,000 or so TCR beta sequences with specific HLA alleles at a false discovery rate of 0.05. The authors suggested that the approach could potentially be generalized to other disease states and immunological phenotypes. A cluster of highly shared sequence variants was judged likely to represent a technical artifact of the sequencing pipeline. Approximately 16 rarely observed V segments, including chromosome 9 orphons, were excluded from the earlier analysis of about 500 of the donors because counts were too low.

In total, over 600 healthy bone marrow donors made up the cohort. All cohort members were sampled while nominally healthy, although unrecorded immune exposures were likely present. The donor tested CMV seronegative, placing the donor among the 350 to 400 seronegative members of the cohort. A peripheral blood sample was collected from each donor, and TCR beta sequencing was performed on peripheral blood mononuclear cells. Genomic DNA extraction from the blood cell samples was performed with the Qiagen DNeasy Blood Extraction Kit. With respect to this clone: The antigen it recognizes is unknown. One base away there is no much larger clone; base qualities are not given.

Sequencing was carried out using PBMCs. The receptor comes from a boy aged 10-17 years in good health and CMV-seronegative.

Here the CDR3 is given as CASSLVGGTPGPYEQYF. The nucleotides are TGTGCCAGCAGCTTAGTAGGGGGCACCCCCGGCCCCTACGAGCAGTACTTC. The sequence is built from TRBV11-2 and TRBJ2-7; 7 middle bases align to TRBD1. From cysteine to phenylalanine, the CDR3 is 17 amino acids long. The only DNA kept is the CDR3, 51 bases in frame from the first base. V and J are trimmed by 1 base and 2 bases, and the gene matches miss 11 bases of the junction. The germline V gene sets CDR1 to SGHAT and CDR2 to FQNNGV.